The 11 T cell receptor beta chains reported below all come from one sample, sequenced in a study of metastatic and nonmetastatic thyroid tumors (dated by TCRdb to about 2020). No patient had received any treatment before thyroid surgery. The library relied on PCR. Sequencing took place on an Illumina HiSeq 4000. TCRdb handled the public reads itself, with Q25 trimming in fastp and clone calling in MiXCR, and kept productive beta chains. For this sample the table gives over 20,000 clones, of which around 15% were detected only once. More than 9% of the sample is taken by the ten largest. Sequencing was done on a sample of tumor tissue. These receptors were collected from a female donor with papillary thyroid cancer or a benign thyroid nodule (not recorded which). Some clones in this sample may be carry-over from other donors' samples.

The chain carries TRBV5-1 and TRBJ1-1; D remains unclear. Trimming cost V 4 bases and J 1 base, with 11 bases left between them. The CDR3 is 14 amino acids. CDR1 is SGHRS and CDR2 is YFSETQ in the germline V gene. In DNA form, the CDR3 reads TGCGCCAGCAGCCCGTGTAACCCGAACACTGAAGCTTTCTTT. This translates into CASSPCNPNTEAFF.

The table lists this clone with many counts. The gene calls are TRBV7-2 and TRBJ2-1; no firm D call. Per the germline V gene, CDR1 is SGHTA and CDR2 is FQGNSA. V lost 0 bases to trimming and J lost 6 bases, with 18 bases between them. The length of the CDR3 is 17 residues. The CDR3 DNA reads TGTGCCAGCAGCTTAGCCCCGCGCTTTTCACTGTTCAATGAGCAGTTCTTC. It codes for CASSLAPRFSLFNEQFF.

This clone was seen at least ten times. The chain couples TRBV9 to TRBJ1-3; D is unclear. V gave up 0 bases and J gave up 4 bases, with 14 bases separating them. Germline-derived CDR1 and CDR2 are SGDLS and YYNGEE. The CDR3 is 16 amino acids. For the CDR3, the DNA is TGTGCCAGCAGCGTAGTTTATGAGGGTTCAGGAAACACCATATATTTT. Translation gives CASSVVYEGSGNTIYF.

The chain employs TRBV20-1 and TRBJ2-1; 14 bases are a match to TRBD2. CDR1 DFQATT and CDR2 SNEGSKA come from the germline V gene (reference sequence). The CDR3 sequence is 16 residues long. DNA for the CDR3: TGCGGTTCACGGACGACTAGCGGGGGGGCTTACAATGAGCAGTTCTTC. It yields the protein CGSRTTSGGAYNEQFF.

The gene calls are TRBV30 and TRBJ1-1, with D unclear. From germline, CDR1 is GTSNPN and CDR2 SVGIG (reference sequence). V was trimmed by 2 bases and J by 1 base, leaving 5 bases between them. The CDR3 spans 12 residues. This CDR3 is CAWSPGNTEAFF. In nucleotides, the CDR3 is TGTGCCTGGAGTCCGGGGAACACTGAAGCTTTCTTT.

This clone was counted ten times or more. CDR3 in amino acids: CASSGSGRRRNEQFF. The CDR3 DNA reads as TGCGCCAGCAGTGGGAGCGGGAGACGCCGCAATGAGCAGTTCTTC. The chain links TRBV10-2 to TRBJ2-1, with 8 bases aligning to TRBD2. This CDR3 comprises 15 residues. V lost 4 bases, J lost 6 bases, and 8 bases stayed unmatched. Germline CDR1 WSHSY, CDR2 SAAADI.

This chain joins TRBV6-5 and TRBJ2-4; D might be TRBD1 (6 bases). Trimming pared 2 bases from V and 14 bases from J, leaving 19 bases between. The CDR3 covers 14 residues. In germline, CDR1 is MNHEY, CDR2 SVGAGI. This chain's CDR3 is CASSYPGPGGGEYF. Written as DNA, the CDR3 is TGTGCCAGCAGTTACCCGGGACCTGGGGGCGGAGAGTACTTC.

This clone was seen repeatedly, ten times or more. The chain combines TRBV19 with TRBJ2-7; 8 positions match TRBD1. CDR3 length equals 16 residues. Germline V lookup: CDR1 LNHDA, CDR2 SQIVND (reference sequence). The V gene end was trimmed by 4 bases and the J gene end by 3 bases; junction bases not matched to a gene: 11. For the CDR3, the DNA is TGTGCCAGTAGTAACATAAGGACAGGGAAAAACTACGAGCAGTACTTC. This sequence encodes CASSNIRTGKNYEQYF.

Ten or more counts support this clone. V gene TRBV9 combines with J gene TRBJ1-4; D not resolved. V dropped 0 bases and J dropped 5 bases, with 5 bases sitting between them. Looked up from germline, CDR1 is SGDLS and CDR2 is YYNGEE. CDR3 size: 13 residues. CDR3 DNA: TGTGCCAGCAGCGTAGTCCCAAATGAAAAACTGTTTTTT. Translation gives CASSVVPNEKLFF.

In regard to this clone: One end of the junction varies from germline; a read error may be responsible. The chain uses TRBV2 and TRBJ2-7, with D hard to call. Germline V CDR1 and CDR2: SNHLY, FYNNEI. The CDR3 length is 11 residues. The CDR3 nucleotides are TGTGCCAGCAGGGAGACTCACGAGCAATACTTC. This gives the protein CASRETHEQYF.

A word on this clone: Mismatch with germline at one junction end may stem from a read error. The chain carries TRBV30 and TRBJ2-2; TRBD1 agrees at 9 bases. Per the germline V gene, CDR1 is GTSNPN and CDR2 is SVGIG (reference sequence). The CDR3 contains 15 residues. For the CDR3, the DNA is TGTGTCTGGAGTTTCTGGGACAGGGTCACCGGGGAGCTGTTTTTT. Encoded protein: CVWSFWDRVTGELFF.